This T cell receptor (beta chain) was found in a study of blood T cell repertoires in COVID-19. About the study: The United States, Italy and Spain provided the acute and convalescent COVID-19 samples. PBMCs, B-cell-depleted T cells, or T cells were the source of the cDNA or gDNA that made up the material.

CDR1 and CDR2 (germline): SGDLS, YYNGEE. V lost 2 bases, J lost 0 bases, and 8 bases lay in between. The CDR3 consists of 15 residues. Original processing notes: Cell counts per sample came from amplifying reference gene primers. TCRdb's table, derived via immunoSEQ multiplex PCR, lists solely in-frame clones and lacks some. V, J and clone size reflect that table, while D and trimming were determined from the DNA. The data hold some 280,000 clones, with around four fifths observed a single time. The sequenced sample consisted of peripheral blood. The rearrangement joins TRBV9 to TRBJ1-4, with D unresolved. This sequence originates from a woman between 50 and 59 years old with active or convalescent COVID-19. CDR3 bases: TGTGCCAGCAGCGTTGGACTTGCAACTAATGAAAAACTGTTTTTT. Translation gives CASSVGLATNEKLFF.